The subject of this entry is one TCR beta chain. The antigen is undetermined. The data stem from a study of graft-versus-host responses after intestinal transplantation. The wider study: Anti-thymocyte globulin induction was given to all recipients, followed by tacrolimus and steroids for roughly 3 years. Study-wide points: Where graft-donor T cell macrochimerism was present, patients had high graft-versus-host to host-versus-graft clonal ratios in allografts. GvH clones were identified in recipient marrow, with some first appearing in ileum or blood.

The method was immunoSEQ multiplex PCR; TCRdb's version includes in-frame clones alone and lacks a portion of them. The table shows about 54,000 clones, with 91% occurring only once. Germline CDR1 is SGHDN and CDR2 is FVKESK. Unmatched junction bases numbered 1, after V lost 1 base and J lost 4 bases. The length of the CDR3 is 15 residues. This sequence joins TRBV14 and TRBJ2-1, with 10 bases aligning to TRBD1. The starting material was PBMCs, obtained nearly 670 days after intestinal transplant. This sequence originates from a human patient who received an intestinal transplant, so some T cells may come from the graft donor. CDR3 nucleotides: TGTGCCAGCAGCCAAGTGGGACAGGGGTACAATGAGCAGTTCTTC. It encodes CASSQVGQGYNEQFF.